This T cell receptor beta chain is from a study of T cell changes during pregnancy in multiple sclerosis. The table came from immunoSEQ multiplex PCR; TCRdb's copy has only in-frame clones and leaves some out. The data hold tens of thousands of clones, with 90% observed a single time. V lost 4 bases, J lost 2 bases, and 5 bases stayed unmatched. The germline V gene encodes CDR1 SGHTA and CDR2 FQGNSA. The CDR3 covers 16 residues. The chain joins TRBV7-2 to TRBJ2-5, with 12 bases lining up with TRBD2. The source of this sequence is a female donor in good health, enrolled as a control in a pregnancy study. Here the sequenced sample was peripheral blood, taken after pregnancy. The CDR3 coding sequence is TGTGCCAGCAGCTGGACTAGCGGGGCGCCACAAGAGACCCAGTACTTC. Residues: CASSWTSGAPQETQYF. Full variable domain (rest looked up from reference TRBV7-2 and TRBJ2-5): GAGVSQSPSNKVTEKGKDVELRCDPISGHTALYWYRQSLGQGLEFLIYFQGNSAPDKSGLPSDRFSAERTGGSVSTLTIQRTQQEDSAVYLCASSWTSGAPQETQYFGPGTRLLVL.